Listed here are 23 T cell receptor beta chains from one sample, sequenced in a study of T cells in Graves' hyperthyroidism and ophthalmopathy. Amplification of TCR beta CDR3 regions used RNA as the template. HTBI primers drove first-round RT-PCR of the TCR CDR3. MiXCR, run by TCRdb on the multiplex PCR reads, gives a single entry per CDR3 protein. In the table there are fewer than 750,000 distinct CDR3 sequences, roughly 14% of which are singletons. Sequences were obtained from blood. These receptor sequences come from a woman in her 40s with Graves' ophthalmopathy.

At least ten counts were recorded for this clonotype. V gene TRBV9 combines with J gene TRBJ2-5; D gene uncertain. V lost 0 bases and J 7 bases, leaving 10 bases between the germline ends. Germline V lookup: CDR1 SGDLS, CDR2 YYNGEE. This CDR3 spans 13 amino acids. CDR3 amino acids: CASSVATVGTQYF. DNA of the CDR3: TGTGCCAGCAGCGTAGCTACCGTGGGGACCCAGTACTTC.

This clonotype was counted many times. V gene TRBV12-3 or TRBV12-4 combines with J gene TRBJ1-2; D remains unclear. Trimming cost V 5 bases and J 3 bases, with 7 bases left between them. The CDR3 has 12 residues. CDR3 loop: CASSPAHYGYTF. CDR3 bases: TGTGCCAGCAGTCCAGCCCACTATGGCTACACCTTC.

This clonotype turned up a few times. V usage is TRBV20-1 and J usage is TRBJ2-7; 7 positions agree with TRBD2. Germline V gene sequence: CDR1 DFQATT, CDR2 SNEGSKA (reference sequence). The V segment lost 3 bases and the J segment 7 bases; nucleotides outside the gene matches: 18. The CDR3 sequence is 16 residues long. CDR3 in DNA: TGCAGTGCTAGTCGGGGAGTGGGACTAATAGTTTCAGAGCAGTACTTC. Protein product: CSASRGVGLIVSEQYF.

This clonotype was found many times. The J gene is TRBJ2-5, the V gene TRBV6-5, with D hard to call. The length of the CDR3 is 15 residues. V was pared by 0 bases and J by 1 base, with 9 bases between. Germline-derived CDR1 and CDR2 are MNHEY and SVGAGI. Here the CDR3 reads CASSYSSGGQETQYF. CDR3 coding DNA: TGTGCCAGCAGTTACTCCTCCGGCGGCCAAGAGACCCAGTACTTC.

The chain recombines TRBV10-3 with TRBJ1-6; D might be TRBD1 (6 bases). CDR1 is ENHRY, CDR2 SYGVKD, per germline. This CDR3 contains 15 residues. The V and J ends lost 4 bases and 6 bases respectively, with 13 bases between them. CDR3 nucleotides: TGTGCCATCAGTGGGATGGGGGCAAGTAATTCACCCCTCCACTTT. Its translation is CAISGMGASNSPLHF.

This clonotype came up a few times. The gene calls are TRBV6-5 and TRBJ2-5; 10 bases match TRBD1. Germline CDR1 MNHEY, CDR2 SVGAGI. The CDR3 covers 15 residues. J gave up 5 bases and V 5 bases, and 8 bases lay outside the gene matches. The CDR3 nucleotides read TGTGCCAGCAGTGCCTCGACAGGGGGCCCTGAGACCCAGTACTTC. The encoded protein is CASSASTGGPETQYF.

This clonotype was picked up many times. The rearrangement links TRBV6-1 to TRBJ2-5, with TRBD2 matching 7 bases. Germline CDR1 MNHNS, CDR2 SASEGT. This CDR3 is 14 amino acids long. Unmatched junction bases numbered 9, after V lost 6 bases and J lost 5 bases. CDR3 coding DNA: TGTGCCAGCAGCCGTTCGGGAGGACGCGAGACCCAGTACTTC. Residues: CASSRSGGRETQYF.

This clonotype has a count of ten or more. The chain recombines TRBV12-3 or TRBV12-4 with TRBJ1-1; tentative D call: TRBD1 (6 bases). The CDR3 spans 14 residues. V shed 7 bases and J shed 1 base, with 13 bases lying between them. The CDR3 loop is CASIWGLGNTEAFF. The CDR3 DNA reads as TGTGCCAGCATCTGGGGGCTGGGGAACACTGAAGCTTTCTTT.

In its sample, this clonotype was seen many times. The chain combines TRBV6-2 or TRBV6-3 with TRBJ2-5; 8 bases are a match to TRBD2. After removal of 4 bases from V and 5 bases from J, the junction contained 9 bases not matched to a gene. From germline, CDR1 is MNHEY and CDR2 SVGEGT. The CDR3 sequence is 15 residues long. CDR3 region: CASSLAGTSMETQYF. CDR3 DNA: TGTGCCAGCAGTTTGGCCGGGACTAGTATGGAGACCCAGTACTTC.

The CDR3 reads CASSSIAGGPDNEQFF. The CDR3 DNA reads as TGTGCCAGCAGCTCAATAGCGGGAGGGCCAGACAATGAGCAGTTCTTC. The chain joins TRBV11-2 to TRBJ2-1; TRBD2 aligns across 11 bases. The germline gives CDR1 SGHAT, CDR2 FQNNGV. This CDR3 spans 16 amino acids. V was clipped by 4 bases and J by 5 bases; unmatched bases: 7. The variable domain in full, with the rest retrieved from reference TRBV11-2 and TRBJ2-1, is EAGVAQSPRYKIIEKRQSVAFWCNPISGHATLYWYQQILGQGPKLLIQFQNNGVVDDSQLPKDRFSAERLKGVDSTLKIQPAKLEDSAVYLCASSSIAGGPDNEQFFGPGTRLTVL.

This clonotype was seen a few times. The CDR3 spells CASTPGGYDTGELFF. The CDR3 DNA reads TGCGCCAGCACCCCGGGGGGCTATGACACCGGGGAGCTGTTTTTT. The chain couples TRBV5-1 to TRBJ2-2, with TRBD2 as a possible D gene (7 bases). The germline V gene has CDR1 SGHRS and CDR2 YFSETQ. CDR3 size: 15 residues. V lost 6 bases to trimming and J lost 3 bases, with 15 bases between them.

This clonotype was found many times. The chain recombines TRBV19 with TRBJ2-5; 7 positions agree with TRBD1. Germline CDR1 LNHDA, CDR2 SQIVND (reference sequence). V shed 6 bases, J shed 3 bases, and the junction held 4 bases outside the gene matches. This CDR3 comprises 13 residues. CDR3: CASSGQGEETQYF. CDR3 bases: TGTGCCAGTAGCGGCCAGGGGGAAGAGACCCAGTACTTC. The variable domain in full, completed from reference TRBV19 and TRBJ2-5, reads DGGITQSPKYLFRKEGQNVTLSCEQNLNHDAMYWYRQDPGQGLRLIYYSQIVNDFQKGDIAEGYSVSREKKESFPLTVTSAQKNPTAFYLCASSGQGEETQYFGPGTRLLVL.

Many counts were recorded for this clonotype. The CDR3 reads CASSDPGTPYEQYF. DNA for the CDR3: TGTGCCAGCAGCGACCCCGGGACCCCCTACGAGCAGTACTTC. The V gene is TRBV11-1, the J gene TRBJ2-7; D may be TRBD1 or TRBD2 (5 bases each). This CDR3 region has 14 residues. Germline CDR1 is SGHAT and CDR2 is FQDESV (reference sequence). V gave up 5 bases and J gave up 2 bases, with 13 bases separating them. Variable domain in full (rest from reference TRBV11-1 and TRBJ2-7): EAEVAQSPRYKITEKSQAVAFWCDPISGHATLYWYRQILGQGPELLVQFQDESVVDDSQLPKDRFSAERLKGVDSTLKIQPAELGDSAMYLCASSDPGTPYEQYFGPGTRLTVT.

The sample holds many counts of this clonotype. The chain combines TRBV28 with TRBJ1-1; no clear D gene. Germline CDR1 MDHEN, CDR2 SYDVKM. This CDR3 contains 12 residues. Trimming took off 4 bases at V and 5 bases at J, with 8 bases between the two ends. The CDR3 sequence is CASSSRLTEAFF. CDR3 nucleotides: TGTGCCAGCAGTTCACGGCTAACTGAAGCTTTCTTT.

The sample holds one count of this clonotype. A much larger clone lies a single base off, so this may be a read error. The chain links TRBV3-1 to TRBJ1-1; 7 nucleotides line up with TRBD1. Germline CDR1 reads LGHDT; CDR2 reads YNNKEL (reference sequence). The CDR3 has 13 amino acids. J lost 10 bases, V lost 4 bases, and 9 bases had no gene match. The CDR3 DNA follows: TGTGCCAGCAGCCGGCAGGGGGGGGATGGAGCTTTCTTT. Protein sequence: CASSRQGGDGAFF.

This clonotype was seen ten or more times. The chain is built from TRBV6-2 or TRBV6-3 and TRBJ2-6, with D possibly being TRBD2 (5 bases). Germline assignment: CDR1 MNHEY and CDR2 SVGEGT. V was trimmed by 5 bases and J by 2 bases, leaving 7 bases between them. CDR3 size: 14 residues. This chain's CDR3 is CASSEGAGANVLTF. The CDR3 bases are TGTGCCAGCAGTGAGGGAGCTGGGGCCAACGTCCTGACTTTC.

This clonotype was picked up a small number of times. V gene TRBV29-1 combines with J gene TRBJ2-5; 7 nucleotides line up with TRBD2. The germline CDR1 and CDR2 sequences are SQVTM and ANQGSEA. Germline trimming cut 3 bases from V and 5 bases from J; bases unmatched to any gene: 6. The CDR3 length is 13 residues. CDR3 sequence reads: CSVDRGVGETQYF. The DNA of the CDR3 is TGCAGCGTTGATCGGGGGGTAGGGGAGACCCAGTACTTC. The variable domain in full, with the rest retrieved from reference TRBV29-1 and TRBJ2-5, is SAVISQKPSRDICQRGTSLTIQCQVDSQVTMMFWYRQQPGQSLTLIATANQGSEATYESGFVIDKFPISRPNLTFSTLTVSNMSPEDSSIYLCSVDRGVGETQYFGPGTRLLVL.

This clonotype has at least ten counts. J is TRBJ1-1 and V is TRBV12-3 or TRBV12-4; 8 bases map to TRBD1. The V gene end was trimmed by 5 bases and the J gene end by 5 bases; junction bases not matched to a gene: 10. There are 15 residues in the CDR3. The CDR3 region has the DNA TGTGCCAGCAGTCCCAGGGACAGGCAGGGAACTGAAGCTTTCTTT. Its translation is CASSPRDRQGTEAFF.

The table lists this clonotype with many counts. V usage is TRBV7-8 and J usage is TRBJ1-2; no reliable D call. V was pared by 5 bases and J by 0 bases, with 10 bases between. The CDR3 runs 14 residues. Germline CDR1 is SGHVS and CDR2 is FQNEAQ. CDR3 in DNA: TGTGCCAGCAGCCGACACGACTCTAACTATGGCTACACCTTC. It specifies CASSRHDSNYGYTF.

This clonotype was seen at least ten times. The chain combines TRBV20-1 with TRBJ1-1; perhaps TRBD1 as D (5 bases). Germline CDR1 is DFQATT and CDR2 is SNEGSKA (reference sequence). The CDR3 is 15 residues long. V was clipped by 0 bases and J by 8 bases, with 19 bases between them. CDR3 region: CSARDPGNPPIEAFF. The CDR3 region has the DNA TGCAGTGCTAGAGATCCAGGGAACCCCCCAATCGAAGCTTTCTTT.

This clonotype has at least ten counts. V is TRBV6-5 and J is TRBJ1-5, with 8 positions matching TRBD1. CDR1 is MNHEY, CDR2 SVGAGI, per germline. This CDR3 has 15 residues. Losses at the gene ends were 7 bases for V and 6 bases for J; bases not matched to a gene: 11. CDR3 nucleotides: TGTGCCAGCATTAGGATGGACAGGGATAGTCAGCCCCAGCATTTT. Translating gives CASIRMDRDSQPQHF.

This clonotype was detected ten times or more. The chain joins TRBV15 to TRBJ2-5; the D gene is possibly TRBD1 (6 bases). The CDR3 totals 14 residues. Trimming shortened V by 5 bases and J by 1 base, and 11 bases separated the two germline ends. Germline V CDR1 and CDR2: LNHNV, YYDKDF (reference sequence). Written as DNA, the CDR3 is TGTGCCACCAGCGTAACAGGGATCCAAGAGACCCAGTACTTC. Translation: CATSVTGIQETQYF.

This chain links TRBV6-1 with TRBJ1-5; the D gene is possibly TRBD1 (5 bases). Trimming pared 5 bases from V and 4 bases from J, leaving 15 bases between. This CDR3 comprises 15 residues. Germline V lookup: CDR1 MNHNS, CDR2 SASEGT. CDR3 sequence reads: CASSLRQRPNQPQHF. The CDR3, as DNA: TGTGCCAGCAGTCTCCGACAGAGACCAAATCAGCCCCAGCATTTT.